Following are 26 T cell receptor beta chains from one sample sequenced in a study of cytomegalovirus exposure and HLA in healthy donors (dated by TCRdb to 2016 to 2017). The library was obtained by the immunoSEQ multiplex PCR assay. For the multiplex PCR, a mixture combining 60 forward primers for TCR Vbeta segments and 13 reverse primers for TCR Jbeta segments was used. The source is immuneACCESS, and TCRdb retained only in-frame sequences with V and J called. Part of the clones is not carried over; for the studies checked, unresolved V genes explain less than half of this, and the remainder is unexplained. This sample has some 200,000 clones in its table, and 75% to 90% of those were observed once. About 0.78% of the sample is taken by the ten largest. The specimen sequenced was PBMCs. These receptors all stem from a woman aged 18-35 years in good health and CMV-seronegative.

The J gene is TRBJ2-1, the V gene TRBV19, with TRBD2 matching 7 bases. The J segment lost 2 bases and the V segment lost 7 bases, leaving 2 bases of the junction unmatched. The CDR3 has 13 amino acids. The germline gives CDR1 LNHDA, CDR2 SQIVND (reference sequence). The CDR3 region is CASTGGPYNEQFF. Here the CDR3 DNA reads TGTGCCAGTACGGGGGGTCCCTACAATGAGCAGTTCTTC.

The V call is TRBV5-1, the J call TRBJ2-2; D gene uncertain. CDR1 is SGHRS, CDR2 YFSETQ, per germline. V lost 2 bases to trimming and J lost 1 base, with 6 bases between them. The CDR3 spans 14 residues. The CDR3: CASSLTGNTGELFF. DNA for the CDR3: TGCGCCAGCAGCTTAACGGGGAACACCGGGGAGCTGTTTTTT.

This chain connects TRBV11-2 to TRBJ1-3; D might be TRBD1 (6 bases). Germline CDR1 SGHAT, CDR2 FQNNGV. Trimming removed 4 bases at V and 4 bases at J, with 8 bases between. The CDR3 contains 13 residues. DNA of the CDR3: TGTGCCAGCAGCTCCGACAGGGGAAACACCATATATTTT. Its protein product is CASSSDRGNTIYF.

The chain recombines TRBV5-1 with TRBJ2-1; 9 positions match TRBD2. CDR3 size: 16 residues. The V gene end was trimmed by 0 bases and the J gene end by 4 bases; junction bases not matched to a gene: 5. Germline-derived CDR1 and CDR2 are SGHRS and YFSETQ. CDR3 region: CASSLGLAGLYNEQFF. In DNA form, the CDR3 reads TGCGCCAGCAGCTTGGGGCTAGCGGGATTATACAATGAGCAGTTCTTC. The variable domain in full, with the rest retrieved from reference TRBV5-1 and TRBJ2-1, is KAGVTQTPRYLIKTRGQQVTLSCSPISGHRSVSWYQQTPGQGLQFLFEYFSETQRNKGNFPGRFSGRQFSNSRSEMNVSTLELGDSALYLCASSLGLAGLYNEQFFGPGTRLTVL.

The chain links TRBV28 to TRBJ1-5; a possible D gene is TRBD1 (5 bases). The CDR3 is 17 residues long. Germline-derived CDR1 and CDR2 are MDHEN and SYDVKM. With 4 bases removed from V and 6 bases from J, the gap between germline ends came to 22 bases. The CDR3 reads CASSYGGVGGGGQPQHF. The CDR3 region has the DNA TGTGCCAGCAGTTATGGGGGGGTGGGGGGAGGAGGTCAGCCCCAGCATTTT.

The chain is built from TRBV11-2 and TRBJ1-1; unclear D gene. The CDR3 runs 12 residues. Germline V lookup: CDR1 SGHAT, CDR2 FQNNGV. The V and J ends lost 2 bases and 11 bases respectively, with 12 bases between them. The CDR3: CASSLRGPDAFF. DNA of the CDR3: TGTGCCAGCAGCTTAAGAGGGCCGGACGCTTTCTTT.

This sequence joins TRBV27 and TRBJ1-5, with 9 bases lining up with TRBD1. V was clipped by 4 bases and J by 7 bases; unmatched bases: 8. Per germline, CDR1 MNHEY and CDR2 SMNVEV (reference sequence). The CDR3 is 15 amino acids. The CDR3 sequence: CASSSGTGIKQPQHF. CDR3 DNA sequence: TGTGCCAGCAGTTCGGGGACAGGGATTAAGCAGCCCCAGCATTTT.

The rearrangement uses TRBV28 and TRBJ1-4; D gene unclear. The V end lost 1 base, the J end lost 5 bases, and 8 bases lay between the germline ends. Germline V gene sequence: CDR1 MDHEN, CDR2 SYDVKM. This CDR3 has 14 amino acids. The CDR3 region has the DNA TGTGCCAGCAGTTTATTGCAGAACAATGAAAAACTGTTTTTT. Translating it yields CASSLLQNNEKLFF.

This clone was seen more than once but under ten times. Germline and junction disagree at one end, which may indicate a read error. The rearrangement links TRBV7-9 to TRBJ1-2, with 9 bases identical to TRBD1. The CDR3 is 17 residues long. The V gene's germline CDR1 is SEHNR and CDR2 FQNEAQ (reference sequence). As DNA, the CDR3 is TGTTCCAGCAGCTTAAAGAAAGGGACAGGGAACTACTATGGCTACACCTTC. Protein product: CSSSLKKGTGNYYGYTF.

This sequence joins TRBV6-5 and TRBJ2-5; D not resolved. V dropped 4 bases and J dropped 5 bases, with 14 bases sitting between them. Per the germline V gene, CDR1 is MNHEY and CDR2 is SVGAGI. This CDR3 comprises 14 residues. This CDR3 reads CASSSPSRLETQYF. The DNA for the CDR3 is TGTGCCAGCAGTTCCCCTTCGCGGTTGGAGACCCAGTACTTC.

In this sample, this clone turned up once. CDR3 in DNA: TGCGCCAGCAGTCCGGACATCTCTAGCACAGATACGCAGTATTTT. Amino acids: CASSPDISSTDTQYF. V is TRBV10-1 and J is TRBJ2-3; D perhaps matches TRBD1 (5 bases). The ends were cut back, 5 bases at V and 0 bases at J, with 12 bases in the middle. Germline CDR1 and CDR2: WNHNN and SYGVQD (reference sequence). The CDR3 extends over 15 amino acids.

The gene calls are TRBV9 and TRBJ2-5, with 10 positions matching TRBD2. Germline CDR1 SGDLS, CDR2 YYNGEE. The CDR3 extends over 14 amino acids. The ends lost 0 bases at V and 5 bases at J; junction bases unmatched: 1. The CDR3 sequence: CASSVELAGETQYF. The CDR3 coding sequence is TGTGCCAGCAGCGTAGAACTAGCGGGGGAGACCCAGTACTTC.

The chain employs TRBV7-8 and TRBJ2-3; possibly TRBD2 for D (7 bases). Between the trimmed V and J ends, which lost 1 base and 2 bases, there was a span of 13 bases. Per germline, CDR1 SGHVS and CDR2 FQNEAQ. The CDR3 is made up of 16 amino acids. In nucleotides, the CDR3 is TGTGCCAGCAGCTTAGTACGGGGGGCGCACACAGATACGCAGTATTTT. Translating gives CASSLVRGAHTDTQYF.

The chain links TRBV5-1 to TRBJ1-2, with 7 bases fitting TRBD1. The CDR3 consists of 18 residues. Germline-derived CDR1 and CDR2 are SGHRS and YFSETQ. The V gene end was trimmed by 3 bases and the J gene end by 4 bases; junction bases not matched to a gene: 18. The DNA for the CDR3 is TGCGCCAGCAGCTCCCCACCCAGCCAGGGGGGCCACTTCTATGGCTACACCTTC. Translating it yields CASSSPPSQGGHFYGYTF.

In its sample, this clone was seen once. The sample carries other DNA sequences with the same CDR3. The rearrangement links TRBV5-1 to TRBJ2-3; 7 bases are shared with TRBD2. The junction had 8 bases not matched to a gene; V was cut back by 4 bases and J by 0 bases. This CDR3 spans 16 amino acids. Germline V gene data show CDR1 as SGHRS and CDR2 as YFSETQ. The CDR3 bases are TGCGCCAGCAGCCTTGGGGCTAGCGGAAGCACAGATACGCAGTATTTT. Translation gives CASSLGASGSTDTQYF. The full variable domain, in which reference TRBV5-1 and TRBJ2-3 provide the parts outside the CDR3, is KAGVTQTPRYLIKTRGQQVTLSCSPISGHRSVSWYQQTPGQGLQFLFEYFSETQRNKGNFPGRFSGRQFSNSRSEMNVSTLELGDSALYLCASSLGASGSTDTQYFGPGTRLTVL.

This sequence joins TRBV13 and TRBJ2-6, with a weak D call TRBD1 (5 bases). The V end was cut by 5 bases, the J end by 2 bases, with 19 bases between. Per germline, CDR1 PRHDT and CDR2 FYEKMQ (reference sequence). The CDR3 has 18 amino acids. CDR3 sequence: CASSRNTHRQTGANVLTF. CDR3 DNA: TGTGCCAGCAGCCGCAATACACATCGACAGACTGGGGCCAACGTCCTGACTTTC.

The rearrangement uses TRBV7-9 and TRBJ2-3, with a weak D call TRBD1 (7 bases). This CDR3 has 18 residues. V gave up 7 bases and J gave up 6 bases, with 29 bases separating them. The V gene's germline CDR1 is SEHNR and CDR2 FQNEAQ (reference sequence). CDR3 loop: CASTPSWAGQYSADTQYF. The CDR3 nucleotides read TGTGCCAGCACCCCCTCGTGGGCGGGACAGTATTCGGCCGATACGCAGTATTTT.

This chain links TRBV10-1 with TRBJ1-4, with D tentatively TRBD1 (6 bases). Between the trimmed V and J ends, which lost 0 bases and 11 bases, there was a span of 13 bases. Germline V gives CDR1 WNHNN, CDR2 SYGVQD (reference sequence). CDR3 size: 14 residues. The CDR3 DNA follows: TGCGCCAGCAGTGAGTCCCCGACAGGCGGTAAACTGTTTTTT. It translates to CASSESPTGGKLFF.

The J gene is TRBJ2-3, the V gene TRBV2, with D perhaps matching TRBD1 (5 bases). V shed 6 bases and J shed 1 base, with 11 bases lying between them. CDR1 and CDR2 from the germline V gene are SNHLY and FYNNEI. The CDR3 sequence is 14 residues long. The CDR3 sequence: CASRILGGTDTQYF. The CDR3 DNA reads TGTGCCAGCAGAATTCTAGGGGGCACAGATACGCAGTATTTT.

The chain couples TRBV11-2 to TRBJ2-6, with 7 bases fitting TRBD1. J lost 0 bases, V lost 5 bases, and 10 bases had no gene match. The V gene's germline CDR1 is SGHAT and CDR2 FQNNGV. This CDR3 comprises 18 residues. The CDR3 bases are TGTGCCAGCAGCCCACCACCCGGGACAGCCTCTGGGGCCAACGTCCTGACTTTC. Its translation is CASSPPPGTASGANVLTF. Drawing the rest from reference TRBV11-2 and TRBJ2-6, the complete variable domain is EAGVAQSPRYKIIEKRQSVAFWCNPISGHATLYWYQQILGQGPKLLIQFQNNGVVDDSQLPKDRFSAERLKGVDSTLKIQPAKLEDSAVYLCASSPPPGTASGANVLTFGAGSRLTVL.

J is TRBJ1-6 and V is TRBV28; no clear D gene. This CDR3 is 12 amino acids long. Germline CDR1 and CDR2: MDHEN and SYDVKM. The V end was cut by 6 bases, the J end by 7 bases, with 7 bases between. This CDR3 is CASSRGNSPLHF. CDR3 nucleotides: TGTGCCAGCAGCCGAGGGAATTCACCCCTCCACTTT.

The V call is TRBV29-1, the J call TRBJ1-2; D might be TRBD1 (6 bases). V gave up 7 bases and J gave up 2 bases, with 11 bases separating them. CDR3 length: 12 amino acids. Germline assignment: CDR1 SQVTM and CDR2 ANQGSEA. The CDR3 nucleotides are TGCAGCGAAACCAGGGGAAACTATGGCTACACCTTC. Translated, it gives CSETRGNYGYTF.

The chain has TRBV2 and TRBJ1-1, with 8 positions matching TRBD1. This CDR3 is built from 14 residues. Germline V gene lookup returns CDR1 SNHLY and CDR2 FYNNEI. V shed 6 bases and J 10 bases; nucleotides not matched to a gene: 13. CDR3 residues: CASSSGTGRSGAFF. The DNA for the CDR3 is TGTGCCAGCAGCTCCGGGACAGGCAGGAGTGGAGCTTTCTTT.

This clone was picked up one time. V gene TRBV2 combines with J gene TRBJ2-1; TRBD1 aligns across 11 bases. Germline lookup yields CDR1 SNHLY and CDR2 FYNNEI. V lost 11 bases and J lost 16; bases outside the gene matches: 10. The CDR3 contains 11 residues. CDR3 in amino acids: CALLGTGGSFF. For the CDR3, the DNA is TGTGCCCTGTTAGGGACAGGGGGAAGCTTCTTC.

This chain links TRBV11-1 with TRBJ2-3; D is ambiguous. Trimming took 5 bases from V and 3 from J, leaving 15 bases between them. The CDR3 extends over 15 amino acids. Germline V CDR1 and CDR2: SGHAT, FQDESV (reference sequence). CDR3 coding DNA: TGTGCCAGCAGCCTCCGAGGAGCTGGGACAGATACGCAGTATTTT. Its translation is CASSLRGAGTDTQYF.

CDR3 coding DNA: TGTGCCAGCAGCTTAAGCGGAGAGACCCAGTACTTC. This encodes CASSLSGETQYF. The V call is TRBV7-7, the J call TRBJ2-5; D might be TRBD2 (5 bases). CDR1 SSHAT and CDR2 FNYEAQ come from the germline V gene (reference sequence). CDR3 length: 12 amino acids. Trimming pared 2 bases from V and 4 bases from J, leaving 5 bases between.